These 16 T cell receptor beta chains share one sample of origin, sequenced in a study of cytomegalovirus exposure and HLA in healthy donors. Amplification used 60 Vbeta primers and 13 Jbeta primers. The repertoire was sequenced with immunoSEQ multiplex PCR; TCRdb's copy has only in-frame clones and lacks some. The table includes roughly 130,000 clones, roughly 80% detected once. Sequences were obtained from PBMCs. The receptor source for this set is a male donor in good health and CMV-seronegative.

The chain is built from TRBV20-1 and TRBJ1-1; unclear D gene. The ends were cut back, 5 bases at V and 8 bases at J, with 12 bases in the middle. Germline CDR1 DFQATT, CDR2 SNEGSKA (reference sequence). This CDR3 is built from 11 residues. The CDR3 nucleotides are TGCAGTGCTTACACCTCCCCCGAAGCTTTCTTT. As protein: CSAYTSPEAFF.

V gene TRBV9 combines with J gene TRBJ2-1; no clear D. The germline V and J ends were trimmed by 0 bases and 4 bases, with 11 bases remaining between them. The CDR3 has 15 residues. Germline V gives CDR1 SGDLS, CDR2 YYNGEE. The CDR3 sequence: CASSVDAEIYNEQFF. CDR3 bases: TGTGCCAGCAGCGTAGACGCGGAGATTTACAATGAGCAGTTCTTC. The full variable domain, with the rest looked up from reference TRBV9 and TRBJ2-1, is DSGVTQTPKHLITATGQRVTLRCSPRSGDLSVYWYQQSLDQGLQFLIQYYNGEERAKGNILERFSAQQFPDLHSELNLSSLELGDSALYFCASSVDAEIYNEQFFGPGTRLTVL.

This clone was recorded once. The CDR3 is CASSPGGGSDTQYF. The CDR3 DNA reads TGTGCCAGCAGCCCCGGGGGGGGGTCAGATACGCAGTATTTT. The chain links TRBV7-9 to TRBJ2-3; 8 nucleotides match TRBD2. V gave up 5 bases and J gave up 4 bases; unmatched junction bases: 5. The V gene's germline CDR1 is SEHNR and CDR2 FQNEAQ (reference sequence). The CDR3 contains 14 residues.

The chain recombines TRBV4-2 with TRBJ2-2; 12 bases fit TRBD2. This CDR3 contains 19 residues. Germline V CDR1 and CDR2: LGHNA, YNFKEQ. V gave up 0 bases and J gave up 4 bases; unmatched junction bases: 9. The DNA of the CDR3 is TGTGCCAGCAGCCAAGATCTTTCTAGCGGGAGGGGCAGCACCGGGGAGCTGTTTTTT. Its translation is CASSQDLSSGRGSTGELFF.

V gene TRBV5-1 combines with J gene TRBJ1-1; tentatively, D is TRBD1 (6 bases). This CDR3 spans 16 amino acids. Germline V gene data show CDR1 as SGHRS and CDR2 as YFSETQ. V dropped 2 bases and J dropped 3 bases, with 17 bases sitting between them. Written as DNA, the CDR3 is TGCGCCAGCAGCTTACTCCGTCAGGGGTCGGACACTGAAGCTTTCTTT. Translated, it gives CASSLLRQGSDTEAFF. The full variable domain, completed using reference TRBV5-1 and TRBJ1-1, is KAGVTQTPRYLIKTRGQQVTLSCSPISGHRSVSWYQQTPGQGLQFLFEYFSETQRNKGNFPGRFSGRQFSNSRSEMNVSTLELGDSALYLCASSLLRQGSDTEAFFGQGTRLTVV.

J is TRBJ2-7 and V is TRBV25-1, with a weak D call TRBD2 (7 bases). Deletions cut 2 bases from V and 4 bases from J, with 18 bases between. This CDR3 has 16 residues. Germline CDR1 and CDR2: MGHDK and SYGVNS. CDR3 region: CASSELGGQGYYEQYF. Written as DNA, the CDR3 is TGTGCCAGCAGTGAACTCGGGGGGCAGGGGTATTACGAGCAGTACTTC.

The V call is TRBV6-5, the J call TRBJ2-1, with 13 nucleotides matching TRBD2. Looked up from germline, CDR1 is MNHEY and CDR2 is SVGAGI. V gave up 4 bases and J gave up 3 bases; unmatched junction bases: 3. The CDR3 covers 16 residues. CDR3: CASSSWTSGGYNEQFF. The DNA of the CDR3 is TGTGCCAGCAGTTCCTGGACTAGCGGGGGCTACAATGAGCAGTTCTTC.

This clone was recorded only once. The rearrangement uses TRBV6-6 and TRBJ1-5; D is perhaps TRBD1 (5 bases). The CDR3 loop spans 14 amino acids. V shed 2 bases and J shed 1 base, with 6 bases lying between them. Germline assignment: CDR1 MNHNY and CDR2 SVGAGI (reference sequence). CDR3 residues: CASSYGGSNQPQHF. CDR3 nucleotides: TGTGCCAGCAGTTACGGGGGGAGCAATCAGCCCCAGCATTTT.

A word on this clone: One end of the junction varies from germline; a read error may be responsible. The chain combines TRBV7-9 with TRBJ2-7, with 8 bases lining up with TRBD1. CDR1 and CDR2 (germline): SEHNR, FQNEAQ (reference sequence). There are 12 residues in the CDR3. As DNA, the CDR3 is TGTTCCAGCAGCCTGAGACAGGGGGAGCAGTACTTC. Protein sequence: CSSSLRQGEQYF.

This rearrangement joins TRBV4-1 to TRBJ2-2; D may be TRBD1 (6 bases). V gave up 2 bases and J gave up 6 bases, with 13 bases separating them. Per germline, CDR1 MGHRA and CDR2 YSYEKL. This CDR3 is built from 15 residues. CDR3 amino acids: CASSQPGQGPGELFF. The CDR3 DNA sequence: TGCGCCAGCAGCCAACCTGGGCAGGGGCCCGGGGAGCTGTTTTTT.

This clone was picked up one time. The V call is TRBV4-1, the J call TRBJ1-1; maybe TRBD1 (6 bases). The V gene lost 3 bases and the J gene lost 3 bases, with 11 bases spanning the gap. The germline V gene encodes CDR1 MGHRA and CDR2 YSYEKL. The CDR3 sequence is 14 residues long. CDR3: CASSQDSQYTEAFF. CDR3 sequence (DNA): TGCGCCAGCAGCCAGGACAGCCAGTACACTGAAGCTTTCTTT.

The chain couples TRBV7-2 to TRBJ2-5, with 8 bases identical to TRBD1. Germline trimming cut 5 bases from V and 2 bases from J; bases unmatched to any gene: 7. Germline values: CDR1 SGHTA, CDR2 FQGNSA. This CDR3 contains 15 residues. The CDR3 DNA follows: TGTGCCAGCAGCCCCGGGGACAGGTCACAAGAGACCCAGTACTTC. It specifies CASSPGDRSQETQYF.

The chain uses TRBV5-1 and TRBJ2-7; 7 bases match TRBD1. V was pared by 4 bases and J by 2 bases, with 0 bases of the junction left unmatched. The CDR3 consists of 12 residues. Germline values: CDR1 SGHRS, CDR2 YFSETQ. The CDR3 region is CASSTGAYEQYF. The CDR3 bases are TGCGCCAGCAGCACAGGGGCCTACGAGCAGTACTTC.

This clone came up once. The CDR3 sequence is CATSRGLTLAAINQETQYF. The CDR3, as DNA: TGTGCCACCAGCAGAGGATTAACACTAGCCGCTATTAACCAAGAGACCCAGTACTTC. V gene TRBV15 combines with J gene TRBJ2-5; a possible D gene is TRBD2 (6 bases). The CDR3 runs to 19 residues. V lost 1 base to trimming and J lost 0 bases, with 21 bases between them. Germline V gives CDR1 LNHNV, CDR2 YYDKDF (reference sequence). Based on the CDR3 plus reference TRBV15 and TRBJ2-5, the full variable domain is DAMVIQNPRYQVTQFGKPVTLSCSQTLNHNVMYWYQQKSSQAPKLLFHYYDKDFNNEADTPDNFQSRRPNTSFCFLDIRSPGLGDTAMYLCATSRGLTLAAINQETQYFGPGTRLLVL.

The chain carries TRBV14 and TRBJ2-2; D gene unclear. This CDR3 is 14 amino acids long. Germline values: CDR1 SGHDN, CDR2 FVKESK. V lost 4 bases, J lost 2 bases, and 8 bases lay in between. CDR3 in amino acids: CASSLRQNTGELFF. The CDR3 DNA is TGTGCCAGCAGCCTTCGACAAAACACCGGGGAGCTGTTTTTT.

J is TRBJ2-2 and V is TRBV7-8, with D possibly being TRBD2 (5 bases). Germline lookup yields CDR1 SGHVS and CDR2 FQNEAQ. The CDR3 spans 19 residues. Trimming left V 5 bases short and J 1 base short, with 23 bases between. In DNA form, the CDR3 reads TGTGCCAGCAGCCCTCCCCTGCGAATGAGGGCGAGGAACACCGGGGAGCTGTTTTTT. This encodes CASSPPLRMRARNTGELFF.